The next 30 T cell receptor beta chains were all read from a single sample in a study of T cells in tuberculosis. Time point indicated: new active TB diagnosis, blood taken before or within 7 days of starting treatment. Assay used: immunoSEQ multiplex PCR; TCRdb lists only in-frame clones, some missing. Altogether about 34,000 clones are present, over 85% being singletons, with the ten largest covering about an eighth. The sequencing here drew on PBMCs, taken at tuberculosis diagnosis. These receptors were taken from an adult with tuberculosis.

CDR3 loop: CASSVAGSNTGELFF. CDR3 in DNA: TGTGCCAGCAGCGTAGCCGGGTCGAACACCGGGGAGCTGTTTTTT. The V and J genes are TRBV9 and TRBJ2-2; D call uncertain. This CDR3 is built from 15 residues. Per the germline V gene, CDR1 is SGDLS and CDR2 is YYNGEE. V lost 0 bases and J lost 0, with 6 bases in between.

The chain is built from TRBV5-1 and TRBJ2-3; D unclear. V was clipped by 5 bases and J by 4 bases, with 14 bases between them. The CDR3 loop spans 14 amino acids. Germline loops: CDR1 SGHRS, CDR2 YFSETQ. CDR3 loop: CASRVGTSADTQYF. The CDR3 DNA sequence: TGCGCCAGCAGGGTGGGCACGTCAGCAGATACGCAGTATTTT.

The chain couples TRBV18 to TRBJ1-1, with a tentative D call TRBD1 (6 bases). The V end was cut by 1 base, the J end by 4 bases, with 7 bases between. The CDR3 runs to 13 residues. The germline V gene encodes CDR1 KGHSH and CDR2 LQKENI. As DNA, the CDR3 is TGTGCCAGCTCACCACTGACAGGCACTGAAGCTTTCTTT. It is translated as CASSPLTGTEAFF.

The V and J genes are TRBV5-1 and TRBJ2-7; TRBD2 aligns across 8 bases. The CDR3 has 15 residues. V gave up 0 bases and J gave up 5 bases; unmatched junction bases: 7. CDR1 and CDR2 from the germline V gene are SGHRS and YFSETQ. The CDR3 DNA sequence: TGCGCCAGCAGCTTGGTGGTAGCGGGGAGCCACGAGCAGTACTTC. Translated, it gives CASSLVVAGSHEQYF.

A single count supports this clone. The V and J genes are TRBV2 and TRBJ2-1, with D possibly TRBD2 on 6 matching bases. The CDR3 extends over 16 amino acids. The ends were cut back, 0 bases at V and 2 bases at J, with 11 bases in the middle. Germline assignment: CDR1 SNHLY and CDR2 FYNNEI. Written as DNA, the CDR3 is TGTGCCAGCAGTGAAGCGGGGGGAGAACCCTACAATGAGCAGTTCTTC. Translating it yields CASSEAGGEPYNEQFF.

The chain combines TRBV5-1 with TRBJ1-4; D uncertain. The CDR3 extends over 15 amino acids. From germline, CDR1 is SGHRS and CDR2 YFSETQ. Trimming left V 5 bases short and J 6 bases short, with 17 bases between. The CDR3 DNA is TGCGCCAGCAGTATTGGCGGGGTGACTGATGAAAAACTGTTTTTT. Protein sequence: CASSIGGVTDEKLFF.

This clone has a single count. Here the CDR3 reads CASSQAASGSYEQYF. The CDR3 DNA reads TGCGCCAGCAGCCAAGCGGCTAGCGGGAGCTACGAGCAGTACTTC. The J gene is TRBJ2-7, the V gene TRBV4-1; 10 positions agree with TRBD2. Germline V gene data show CDR1 as MGHRA and CDR2 as YSYEKL. With V trimmed by 1 base and J by 3 bases, 3 bases remained unmatched. This CDR3 region has 15 residues.

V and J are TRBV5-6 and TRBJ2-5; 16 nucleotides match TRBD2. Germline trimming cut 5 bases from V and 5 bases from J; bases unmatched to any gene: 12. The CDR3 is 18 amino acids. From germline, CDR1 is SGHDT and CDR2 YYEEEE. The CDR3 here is CASSSRGLAGGRGETQYF. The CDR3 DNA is TGTGCCAGCAGTTCCCGGGGACTAGCGGGAGGGCGAGGTGAGACCCAGTACTTC.

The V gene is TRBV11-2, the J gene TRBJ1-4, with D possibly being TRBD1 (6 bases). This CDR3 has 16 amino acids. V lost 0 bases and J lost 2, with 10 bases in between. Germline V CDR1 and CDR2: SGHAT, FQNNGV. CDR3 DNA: TGTGCCAGCAGCTTAGAGTCAGGGGCGACTAATGAAAAACTGTTTTTT. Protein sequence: CASSLESGATNEKLFF. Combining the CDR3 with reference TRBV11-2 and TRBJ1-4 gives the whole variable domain EAGVAQSPRYKIIEKRQSVAFWCNPISGHATLYWYQQILGQGPKLLIQFQNNGVVDDSQLPKDRFSAERLKGVDSTLKIQPAKLEDSAVYLCASSLESGATNEKLFFGSGTQLSVL.

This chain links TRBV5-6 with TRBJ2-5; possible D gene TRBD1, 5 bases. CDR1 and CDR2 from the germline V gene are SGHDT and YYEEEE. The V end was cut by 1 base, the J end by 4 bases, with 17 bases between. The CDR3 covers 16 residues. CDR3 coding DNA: TGTGCCAGCAGCTTGTCTGCCAGGGTAAGGACAGAGACCCAGTACTTC. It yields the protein CASSLSARVRTETQYF.

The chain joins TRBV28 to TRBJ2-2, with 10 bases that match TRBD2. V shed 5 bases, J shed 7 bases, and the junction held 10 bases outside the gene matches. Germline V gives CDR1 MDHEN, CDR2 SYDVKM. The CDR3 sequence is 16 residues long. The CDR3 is CASSTSGRALNGELFF. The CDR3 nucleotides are TGTGCCAGCAGTACGAGCGGGAGGGCCTTGAACGGGGAGCTGTTTTTT.

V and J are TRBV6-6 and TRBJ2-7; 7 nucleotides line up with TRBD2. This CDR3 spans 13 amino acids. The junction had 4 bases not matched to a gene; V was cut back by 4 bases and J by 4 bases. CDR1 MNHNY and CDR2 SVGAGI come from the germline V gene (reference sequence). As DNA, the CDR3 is TGTGCCAGCAGTTTCACGGGGGGATACGAGCAGTACTTC. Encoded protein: CASSFTGGYEQYF.

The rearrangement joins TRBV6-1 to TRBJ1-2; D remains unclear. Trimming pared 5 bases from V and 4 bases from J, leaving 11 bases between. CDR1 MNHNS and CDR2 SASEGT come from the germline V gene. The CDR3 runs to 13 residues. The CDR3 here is CASSFDSPYGYTF. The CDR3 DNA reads TGTGCCAGCAGTTTTGACTCACCCTATGGCTACACCTTC.

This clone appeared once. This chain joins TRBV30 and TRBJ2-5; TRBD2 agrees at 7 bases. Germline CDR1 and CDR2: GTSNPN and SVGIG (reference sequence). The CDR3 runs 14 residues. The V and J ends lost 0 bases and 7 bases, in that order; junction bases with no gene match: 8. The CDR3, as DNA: TGTGCCTGGAGTGTAGACGCGGGAGCGGCGACCCAGTACTTC. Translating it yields CAWSVDAGAATQYF.

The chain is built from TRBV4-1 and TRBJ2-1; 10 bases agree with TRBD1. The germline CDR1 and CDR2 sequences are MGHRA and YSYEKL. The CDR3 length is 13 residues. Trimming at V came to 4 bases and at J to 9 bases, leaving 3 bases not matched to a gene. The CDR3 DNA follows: TGCGCCAGCAGCCGCGGGACAGGGGTTGAGCAGTTCTTC. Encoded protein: CASSRGTGVEQFF.

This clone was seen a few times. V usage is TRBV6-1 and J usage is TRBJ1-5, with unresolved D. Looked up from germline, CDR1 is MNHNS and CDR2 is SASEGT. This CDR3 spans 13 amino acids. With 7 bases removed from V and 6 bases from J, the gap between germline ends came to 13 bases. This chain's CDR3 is CASTEFSSQPQHF. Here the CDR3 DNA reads TGTGCCAGCACCGAATTTTCGAGTCAGCCCCAGCATTTT.

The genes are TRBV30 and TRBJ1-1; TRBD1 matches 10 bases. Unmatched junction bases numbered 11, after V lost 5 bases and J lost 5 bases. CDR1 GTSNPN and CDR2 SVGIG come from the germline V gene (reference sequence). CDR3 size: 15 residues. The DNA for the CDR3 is TGTGCCTGGTCCAAGGCGGGACAGGGGAAAACTGAAGCTTTCTTT. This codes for CAWSKAGQGKTEAFF.

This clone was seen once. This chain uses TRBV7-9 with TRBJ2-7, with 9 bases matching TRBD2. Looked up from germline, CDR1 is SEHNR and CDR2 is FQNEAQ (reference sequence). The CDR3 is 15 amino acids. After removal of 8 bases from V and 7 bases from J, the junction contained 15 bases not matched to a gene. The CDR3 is CASAGRVAGVGEQYF. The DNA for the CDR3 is TGTGCCAGCGCTGGCAGGGTAGCGGGAGTGGGGGAGCAGTACTTC.

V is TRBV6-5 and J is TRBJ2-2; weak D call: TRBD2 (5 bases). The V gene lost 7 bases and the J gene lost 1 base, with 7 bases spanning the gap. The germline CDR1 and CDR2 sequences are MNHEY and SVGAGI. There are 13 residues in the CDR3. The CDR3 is CASTGVNTGELFF. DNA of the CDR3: TGTGCCAGCACCGGGGTGAACACCGGGGAGCTGTTTTTT.

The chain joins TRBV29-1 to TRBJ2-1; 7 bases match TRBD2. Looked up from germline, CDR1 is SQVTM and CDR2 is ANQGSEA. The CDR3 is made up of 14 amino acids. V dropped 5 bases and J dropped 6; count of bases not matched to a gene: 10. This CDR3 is CSVHPGGPSNEQFF. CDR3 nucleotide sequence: TGCAGCGTTCACCCGGGAGGACCGTCCAATGAGCAGTTCTTC.

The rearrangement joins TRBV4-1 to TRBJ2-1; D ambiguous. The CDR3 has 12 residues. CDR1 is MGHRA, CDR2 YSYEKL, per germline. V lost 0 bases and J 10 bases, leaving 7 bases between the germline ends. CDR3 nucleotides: TGCGCCAGCAGCCAAGATTTCGGGGAGCAGTTCTTC. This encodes CASSQDFGEQFF.

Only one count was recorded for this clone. The CDR3 protein is CASSLEGVSTDTQYF. DNA for the CDR3: TGTGCCAGCAGTTTAGAGGGAGTGAGCACAGATACGCAGTATTTT. This chain connects TRBV27 to TRBJ2-3; tentatively, D is TRBD2 (5 bases). V was shortened by 2 bases and J by 0 bases, with 9 bases between the two germline ends. Germline V gene data show CDR1 as MNHEY and CDR2 as SMNVEV (reference sequence). The CDR3 length is 15 residues.

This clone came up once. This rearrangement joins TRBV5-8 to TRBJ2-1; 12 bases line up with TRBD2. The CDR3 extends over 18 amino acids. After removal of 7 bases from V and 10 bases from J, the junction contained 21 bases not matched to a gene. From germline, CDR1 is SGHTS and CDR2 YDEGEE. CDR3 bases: TGTGCCAGCCGGGCAGGCACTCTAGCGGGGGGGCCAAAGTGGGAGCAGTTCTTC. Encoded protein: CASRAGTLAGGPKWEQFF.

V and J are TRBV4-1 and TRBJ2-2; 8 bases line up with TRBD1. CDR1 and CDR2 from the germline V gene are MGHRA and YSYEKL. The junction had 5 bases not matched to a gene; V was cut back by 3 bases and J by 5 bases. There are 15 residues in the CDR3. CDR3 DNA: TGCGCCAGCAGCCAGGACAGGGATAGGACCGGGGAGCTGTTTTTT. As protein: CASSQDRDRTGELFF.

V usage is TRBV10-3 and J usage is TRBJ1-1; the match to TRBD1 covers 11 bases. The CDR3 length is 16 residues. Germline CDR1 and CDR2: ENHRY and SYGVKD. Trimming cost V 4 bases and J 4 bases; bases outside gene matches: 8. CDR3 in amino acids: CAISGGQGASFTEAFF. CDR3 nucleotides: TGTGCCATCAGTGGAGGACAGGGGGCAAGTTTCACTGAAGCTTTCTTT.

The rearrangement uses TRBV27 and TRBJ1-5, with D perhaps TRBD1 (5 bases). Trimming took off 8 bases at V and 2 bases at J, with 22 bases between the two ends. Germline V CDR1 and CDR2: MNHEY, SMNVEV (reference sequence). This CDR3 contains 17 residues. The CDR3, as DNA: TGTGCCAGCGGCAGGGACTGGTCTGGAGTGGGCAATCAGCCCCAGCATTTT. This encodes CASGRDWSGVGNQPQHF.

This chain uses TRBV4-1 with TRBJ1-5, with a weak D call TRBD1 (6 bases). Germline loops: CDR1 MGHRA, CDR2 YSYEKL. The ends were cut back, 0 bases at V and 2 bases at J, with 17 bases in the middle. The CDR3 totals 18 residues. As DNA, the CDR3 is TGCGCCAGCAGCCAAGATTGGGTCAGGGGTCGGGGCAATCAGCCCCAGCATTTT. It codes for CASSQDWVRGRGNQPQHF.

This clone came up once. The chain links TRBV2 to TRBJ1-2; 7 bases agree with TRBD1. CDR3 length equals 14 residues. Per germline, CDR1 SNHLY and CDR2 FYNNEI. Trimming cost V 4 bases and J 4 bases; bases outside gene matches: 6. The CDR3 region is CASSVGTDSYGYTF. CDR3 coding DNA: TGTGCCAGCAGTGTAGGGACAGACTCCTATGGCTACACCTTC.

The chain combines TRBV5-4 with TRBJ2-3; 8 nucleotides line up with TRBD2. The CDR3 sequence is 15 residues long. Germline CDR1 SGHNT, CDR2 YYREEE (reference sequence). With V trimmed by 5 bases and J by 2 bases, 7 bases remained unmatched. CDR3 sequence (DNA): TGTGCCAGCAGTGCGGGGGGCCCTGACACAGATACGCAGTATTTT. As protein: CASSAGGPDTDTQYF.

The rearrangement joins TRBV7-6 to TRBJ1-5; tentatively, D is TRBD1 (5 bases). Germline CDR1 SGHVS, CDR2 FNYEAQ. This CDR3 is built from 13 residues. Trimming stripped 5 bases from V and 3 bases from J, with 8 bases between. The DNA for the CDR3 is TGTGCCAGCAGCAAGGGGTCCAATCAGCCCCAGCATTTT. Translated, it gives CASSKGSNQPQHF.